These 9 T cell receptor beta chains originate from one sample sequenced in a study of shared clonotypes between healthy human individuals. TCRdb's table, derived via immunoSEQ multiplex PCR, lists solely in-frame clones and lacks some. The sample has roughly 400,000 clones, around 96% seen once. The sample taken for sequencing was memory CD8+ T cells sorted from blood. As for subset: CD45RO+ cells pooled with CCR7-negative TemRA cells. These receptor sequences come from a man between 25 and 39 years old in good health.

This chain uses TRBV5-1 with TRBJ2-1, with TRBD2 matching over 11 bases. The CDR3 covers 16 residues. With 0 bases clipped from V and 3 bases from J, the junction kept 2 bases outside the gene matches. CDR1 is SGHRS, CDR2 YFSETQ, per germline. The CDR3 region has the DNA TGCGCCAGCAGCTTGGGGGGACTAGCGGACTACAATGAGCAGTTCTTC. The encoded protein is CASSLGGLADYNEQFF.

The chain carries TRBV6-1 and TRBJ2-5; D is unclear. The germline V gene has CDR1 MNHNS and CDR2 SASEGT. Trimming took 8 bases from V and 9 from J, leaving 13 bases between them. The CDR3 sequence is 11 residues long. The CDR3 coding sequence is TGTGCCAGCGGGATCTCAGGAGCCCAGTACTTC. Translation gives CASGISGAQYF.

This chain connects TRBV10-3 to TRBJ1-5, with TRBD1 identical over 8 bases. Trimming removed 6 bases from V and 2 bases from J; junction bases left unmatched: 0. Germline V CDR1 and CDR2: ENHRY, SYGVKD. The CDR3 extends over 13 amino acids. The CDR3 is CAIRDRGNQPQHF. The CDR3 bases are TGTGCCATCAGGGACAGGGGCAATCAGCCCCAGCATTTT.

The chain recombines TRBV4-1 with TRBJ2-7, with 8 bases matching TRBD1. V was pared by 1 base and J by 1 base, with 0 bases of the junction left unmatched. CDR3 length: 14 amino acids. From germline, CDR1 is MGHRA and CDR2 YSYEKL. The CDR3 sequence is CASSQGQGSYEQYF. Here the CDR3 DNA reads TGCGCCAGCAGCCAAGGACAGGGGTCCTACGAGCAGTACTTC.

The rearrangement joins TRBV10-3 to TRBJ1-1; 7 bases are shared with TRBD1. The CDR3 is made up of 14 amino acids. Per the germline V gene, CDR1 is ENHRY and CDR2 is SYGVKD. Germline trimming cut 3 bases from V and 8 bases from J; bases unmatched to any gene: 9. CDR3 protein: CAISERFQDREAFF. CDR3 DNA sequence: TGTGCCATCAGTGAACGATTCCAGGACAGGGAAGCTTTCTTT.

V gene TRBV21-1 combines with J gene TRBJ2-1; no check of the table's D call, TRBD2, against the DNA was made. TRBV21-1 is recorded as a pseudogene. The CDR3 runs 12 residues. The CDR3 DNA is TGTGCCAGCAGCAATACCGGGACTAGGGAGTTCTTC. Translation gives CASSNTGTREFF.

This rearrangement joins TRBV18 to TRBJ1-4; D not resolved. The CDR3 has 16 residues. Per the germline V gene, CDR1 is KGHSH and CDR2 is LQKENI. V lost 2 bases and J 0 bases, leaving 10 bases between the germline ends. The CDR3 loop is CASSPNVQATNEKLFF. The DNA for the CDR3 is TGTGCCAGCTCACCAAATGTCCAAGCAACTAATGAAAAACTGTTTTTT.

V and J are TRBV5-1 and TRBJ2-5; 8 bases are a match to TRBD1. CDR1 is SGHRS and CDR2 is YFSETQ in the germline V gene. CDR3 size: 13 residues. After removal of 5 bases from V and 3 bases from J, the junction contained 3 bases not matched to a gene. CDR3 coding DNA: TGCGCCAGCAGTCAGGGGGCTGAAGAGACCCAGTACTTC. The encoded protein is CASSQGAEETQYF. The complete variable domain, with remaining parts taken from reference TRBV5-1 and TRBJ2-5, reads KAGVTQTPRYLIKTRGQQVTLSCSPISGHRSVSWYQQTPGQGLQFLFEYFSETQRNKGNFPGRFSGRQFSNSRSEMNVSTLELGDSALYLCASSQGAEETQYFGPGTRLLVL.

This chain links TRBV29-1 with TRBJ2-7; 7 bases are shared with TRBD1. This CDR3 contains 11 residues. Per the germline V gene, CDR1 is SQVTM and CDR2 is ANQGSEA. After removal of 6 bases from V and 5 bases from J, the junction contained 4 bases not matched to a gene. The CDR3, as DNA: TGCAGCGTCGAGACAGGGAACGAGCAGTACTTC. This encodes CSVETGNEQYF.